This T cell receptor (beta chain) was recorded in a study of technical replicates of blood from a few donors. The table came from immunoSEQ multiplex PCR; TCRdb's copy has only in-frame clones and leaves some out. The sample contains tens of thousands of clones, roughly 98% of which appear only once. The germline gives CDR1 SGHRS, CDR2 YFSETQ. The CDR3 totals 15 residues. The V gene end was trimmed by 2 bases and the J gene end by 4 bases; junction bases not matched to a gene: 4. This clone was seen a single time. The sequence came from a human donor in good health. This chain joins TRBV5-1 and TRBJ2-3, with 10 positions matching TRBD2. Sequenced sample: T cells isolated from PBMCs. CDR3 nucleotides: TGCGCCAGCAGCTTAGCGGGGGGGCGGTCAGATACGCAGTATTTT. Translated: CASSLAGGRSDTQYF.